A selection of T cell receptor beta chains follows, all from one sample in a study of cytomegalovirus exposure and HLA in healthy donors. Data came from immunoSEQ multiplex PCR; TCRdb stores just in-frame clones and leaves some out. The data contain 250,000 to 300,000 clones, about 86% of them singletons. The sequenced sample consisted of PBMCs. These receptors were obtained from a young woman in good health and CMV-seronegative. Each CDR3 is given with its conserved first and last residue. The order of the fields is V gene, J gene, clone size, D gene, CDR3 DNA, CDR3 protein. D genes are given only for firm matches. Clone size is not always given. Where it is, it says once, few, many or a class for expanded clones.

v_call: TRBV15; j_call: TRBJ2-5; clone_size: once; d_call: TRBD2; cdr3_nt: TGTGCCACCAGCAGAGATCTAGCGGGGGGGACCCAGTACTTC; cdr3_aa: CATSRDLAGGTQYF
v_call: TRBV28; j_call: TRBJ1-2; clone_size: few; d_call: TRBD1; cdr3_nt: TGTGCCAGCAGTTCGACCGGACAGGGTCGCTATGGCTACACCTTC; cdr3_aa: CASSSTGQGRYGYTF
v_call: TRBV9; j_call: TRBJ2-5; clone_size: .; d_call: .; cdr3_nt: TGTGCCAGCAGCGTAGCAACGGAGGAGACCCAGTACTTC; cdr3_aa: CASSVATEETQYF
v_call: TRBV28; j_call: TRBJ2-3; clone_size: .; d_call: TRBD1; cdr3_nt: TGTGCCAGCAGTGGGGACAGGGGGTTTACAGATACGCAGTATTTT; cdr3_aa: CASSGDRGFTDTQYF
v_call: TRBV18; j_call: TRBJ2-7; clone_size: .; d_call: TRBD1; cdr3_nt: TGTGCCAGCTCACTATCGGGACAGATCTACGAGCAGTACTTC; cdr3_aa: CASSLSGQIYEQYF
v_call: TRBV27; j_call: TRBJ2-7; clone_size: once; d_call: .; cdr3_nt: TGTGCCAGCAGTTTGAACAGGTGGTACGAGCAGTACTTC; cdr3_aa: CASSLNRWYEQYF
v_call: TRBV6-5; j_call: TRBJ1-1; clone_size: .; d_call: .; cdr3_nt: TGTGCCAGCAGTCCCGGGGGGGGGTTGAACACTGAAGCTTTCTTT; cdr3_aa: CASSPGGGLNTEAFF
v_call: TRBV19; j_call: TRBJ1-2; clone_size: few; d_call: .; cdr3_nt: TGTGCCAGTAGAGGAGGGCCCTCCAACTATGGCTACACCTTC; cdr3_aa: CASRGGPSNYGYTF
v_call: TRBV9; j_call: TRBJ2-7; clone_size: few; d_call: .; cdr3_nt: TGTGCCAGCAGCGTAGATGTCAGGCAGTACGAGCAGTACTTC; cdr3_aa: CASSVDVRQYEQYF
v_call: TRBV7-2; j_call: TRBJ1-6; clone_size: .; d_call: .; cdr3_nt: TGTGCCAGCAGCTTAGTCAGAATTAATTCACCCCTCCACTTT; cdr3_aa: CASSLVRINSPLHF
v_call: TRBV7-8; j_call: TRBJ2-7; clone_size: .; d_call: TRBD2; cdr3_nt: TGTGCCAGCAGCTTAGCGAGGACGGGGGGGGCCTACGAGCAGTACTTC; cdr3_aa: CASSLARTGGAYEQYF
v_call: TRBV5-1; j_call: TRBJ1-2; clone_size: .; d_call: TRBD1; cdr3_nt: TGCGCCAGCAGCTCAATCGACAGGGGGTACCTCTATGGCTACACCTTC; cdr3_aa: CASSSIDRGYLYGYTF
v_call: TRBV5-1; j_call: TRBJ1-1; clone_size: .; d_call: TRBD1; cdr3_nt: TGCGCCAGCAGTCGGGACAGATACTACACTGAAGCTTTCTTT; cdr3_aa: CASSRDRYYTEAFF
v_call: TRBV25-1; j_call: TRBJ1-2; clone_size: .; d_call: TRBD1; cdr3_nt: TGTGCCAGCAGTGAACAACAGGGGGCTGGCTACACCTTC; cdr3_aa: CASSEQQGAGYTF
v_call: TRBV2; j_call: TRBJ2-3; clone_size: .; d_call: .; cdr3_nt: TGTGCCAGCAGTGAAGGGCGGAGGACCACAGATACGCAGTATTTT; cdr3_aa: CASSEGRRTTDTQYF
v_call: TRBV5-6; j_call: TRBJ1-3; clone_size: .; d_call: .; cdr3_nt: TGTGCCAGCAGCTCCGGTTGGGGGGTGGCAAACACCATATATTTT; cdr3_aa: CASSSGWGVANTIYF
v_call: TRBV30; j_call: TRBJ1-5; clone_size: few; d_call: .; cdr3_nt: TGTGCCTGGAGTGCTAACAGCAATCAGCCCCAGCATTTT; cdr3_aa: CAWSANSNQPQHF
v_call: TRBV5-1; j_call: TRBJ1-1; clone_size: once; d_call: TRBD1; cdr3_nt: TGCGCCAGCAGCTTGGAAACAGGGGGCGAGGCCGAAGCTTTCTTT; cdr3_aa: CASSLETGGEAEAFF
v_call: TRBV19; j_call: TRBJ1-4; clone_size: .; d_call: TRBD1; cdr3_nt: TGTGCCAGTAGTATCGACAGGGCGGGTGAAAAACTGTTTTTT; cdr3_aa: CASSIDRAGEKLFF
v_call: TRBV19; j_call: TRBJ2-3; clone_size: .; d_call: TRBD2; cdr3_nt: TGTGCCAGTAGTATAGGCACTAGCGGGAGTACAGATACGCAGTATTTT; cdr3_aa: CASSIGTSGSTDTQYF
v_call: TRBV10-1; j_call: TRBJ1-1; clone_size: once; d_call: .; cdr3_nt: TGCGCCAGCAGTGAGTTAAAGGGGTTGGGTACTGAAGCTTTCTTT; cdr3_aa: CASSELKGLGTEAFF
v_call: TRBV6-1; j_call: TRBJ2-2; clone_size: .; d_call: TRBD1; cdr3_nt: TGTGCCTTCTCACCGGGACAGGGGGCCCTTCAACTGTTTTTT; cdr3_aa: CAFSPGQGALQLFF
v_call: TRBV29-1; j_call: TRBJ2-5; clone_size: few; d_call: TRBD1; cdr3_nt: TGCAGCGAGAGCCATGGGACAGGGACAGAGACCCAGTACTTC; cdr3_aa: CSESHGTGTETQYF
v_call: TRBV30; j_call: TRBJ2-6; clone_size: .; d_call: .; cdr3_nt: TGTGCCTGGAGTGTACAGGGCTCTGGGGCCAACGTCCTGACTTTC; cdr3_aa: CAWSVQGSGANVLTF
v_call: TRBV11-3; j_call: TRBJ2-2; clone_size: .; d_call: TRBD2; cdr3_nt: TGTGCCAGCAGCTTACTGGGACTAGCTTTTGGGGAGCTGTTTTTT; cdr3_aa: CASSLLGLAFGELFF
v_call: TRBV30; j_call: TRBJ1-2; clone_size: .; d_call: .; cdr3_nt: TGTGCCTGGAGTCCGCAGGGGAACTATGGCTACACCTTC; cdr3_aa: CAWSPQGNYGYTF
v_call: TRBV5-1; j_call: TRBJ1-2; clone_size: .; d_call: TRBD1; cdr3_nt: TGCGCCAGCAGCGTCGGACAGGGAGTTGGCTATGGCTACACCTTC; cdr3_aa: CASSVGQGVGYGYTF
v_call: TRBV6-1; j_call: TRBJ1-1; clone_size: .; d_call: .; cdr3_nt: TGTGCCAGCAGTGAAGCTTACCCGGCGGGAACTTTCTTT; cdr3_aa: CASSEAYPAGTFF
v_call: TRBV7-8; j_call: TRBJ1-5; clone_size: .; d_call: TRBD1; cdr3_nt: TGTGCCAGCAGCTCAACCCGGGACAGGGAGAGGCAGCCCCAGCATTTT; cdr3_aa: CASSSTRDRERQPQHF
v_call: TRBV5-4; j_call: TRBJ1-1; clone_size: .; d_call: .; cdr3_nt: TGTGCCAGCAGCCTACGGGGGGGTGACACTGAAGCTTTCTTT; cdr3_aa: CASSLRGGDTEAFF
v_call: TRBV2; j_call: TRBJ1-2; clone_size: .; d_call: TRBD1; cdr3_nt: TGTGCCAGCAGTGAGAGGGACAGTTTTTATGGCTACACCTTC; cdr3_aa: CASSERDSFYGYTF
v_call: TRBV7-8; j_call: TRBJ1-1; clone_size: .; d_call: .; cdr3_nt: TGTGCCAGCAGCTTGGGCACGAACACTGAAGCTTTCTTT; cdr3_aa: CASSLGTNTEAFF
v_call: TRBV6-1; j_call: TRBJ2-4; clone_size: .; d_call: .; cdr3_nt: TGTGCCAGCAGGACATCGATGGCCAAAAACATTCAGTACTTC; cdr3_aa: CASRTSMAKNIQYF
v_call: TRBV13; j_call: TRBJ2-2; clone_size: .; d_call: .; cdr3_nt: TGTGCCAGCAGCTTAGAACTAGTAGCCGAGGAGCTGTTTTTT; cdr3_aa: CASSLELVAEELFF
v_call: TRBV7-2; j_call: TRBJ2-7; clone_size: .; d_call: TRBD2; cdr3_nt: TGTGCCAGCAGCTTAGCGCTAGCGGGGGACTACGAGCAGTACTTC; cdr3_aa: CASSLALAGDYEQYF
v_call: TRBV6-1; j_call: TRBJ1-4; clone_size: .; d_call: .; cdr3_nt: TGTGCCAGCCTCCCGGGACACCCGGGAAAACTGTTTTTT; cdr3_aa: CASLPGHPGKLFF
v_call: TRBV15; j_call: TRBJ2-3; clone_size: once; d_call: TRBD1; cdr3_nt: TGTGCCACCAGCAGTACCCGGGACAGGGCATTCACAGATACGCAGTATTTT; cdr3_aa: CATSSTRDRAFTDTQYF
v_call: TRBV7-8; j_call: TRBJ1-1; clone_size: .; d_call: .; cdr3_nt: TGTGCCAGCAGCTCCGGACAGAGAGCTTTCTTT; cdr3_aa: CASSSGQRAFF
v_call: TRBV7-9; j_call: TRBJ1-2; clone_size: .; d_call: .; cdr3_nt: TGTGCCAGCAGCCCCCCGACAGGTTTTGGGGACTATGGCTACACCTTC; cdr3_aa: CASSPPTGFGDYGYTF
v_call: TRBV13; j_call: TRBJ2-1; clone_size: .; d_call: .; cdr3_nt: TGTGCCAGCAGCTTGGGTGGTTCAGCGGACTATTACAATGAGCAGTTCTTC; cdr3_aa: CASSLGGSADYYNEQFF
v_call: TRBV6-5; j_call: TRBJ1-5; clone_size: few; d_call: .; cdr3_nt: TGTGCCACCCAAGGGGGGGCAAGTCAGCCCCAGCATTTT; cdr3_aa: CATQGGASQPQHF
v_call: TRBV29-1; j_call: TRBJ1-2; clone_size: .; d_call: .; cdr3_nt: TGCAGCGTCCCCCGGGCTAACTATGGCTACACCTTC; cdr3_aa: CSVPRANYGYTF
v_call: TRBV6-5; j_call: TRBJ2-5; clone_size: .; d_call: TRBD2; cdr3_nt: TGTGCCAGCAGTTACTCGTGGACTAGCCAAGAGACCCAGTACTTC; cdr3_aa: CASSYSWTSQETQYF
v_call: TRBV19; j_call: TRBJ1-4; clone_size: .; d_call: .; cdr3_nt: TGTGCCAGTAGTATTTTCCAGGGTGAAAAACTGTTTTTT; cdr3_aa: CASSIFQGEKLFF
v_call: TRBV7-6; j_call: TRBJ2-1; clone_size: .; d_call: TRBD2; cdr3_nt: TGTGCCAGCAGCTTAAAATGGCGGGAGGTCTACAATGAGCAGTTCTTC; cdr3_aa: CASSLKWREVYNEQFF
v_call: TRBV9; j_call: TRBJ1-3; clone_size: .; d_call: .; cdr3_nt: TGTGCCAGCAGCGCAACCAGGGGACCTCTCTCTGGAAACACCATATATTTT; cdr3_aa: CASSATRGPLSGNTIYF
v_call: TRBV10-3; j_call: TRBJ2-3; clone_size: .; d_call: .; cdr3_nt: TGTGCCATCAGTCCGGGGGATACGCAGTATTTT; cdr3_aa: CAISPGDTQYF
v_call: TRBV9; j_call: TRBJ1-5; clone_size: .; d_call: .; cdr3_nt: TGTGCCAGCAGCGTATCAGGGGTTCCTGGTCAGCCCCAGCATTTT; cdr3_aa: CASSVSGVPGQPQHF
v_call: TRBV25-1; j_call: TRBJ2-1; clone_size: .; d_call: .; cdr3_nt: TGTGCCAGCAGTACCTATCCCCATAATGAGCAGTTCTTC; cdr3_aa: CASSTYPHNEQFF
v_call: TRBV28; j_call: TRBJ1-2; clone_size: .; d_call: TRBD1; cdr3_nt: TGTGCCAGCAGCCTAGACAGGGGAACAGACTACACCTTC; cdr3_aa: CASSLDRGTDYTF
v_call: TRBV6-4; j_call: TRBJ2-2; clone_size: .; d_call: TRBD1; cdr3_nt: TGTGCCAGCAGTTCTTATAGACAGGGCTGGAAGACCGGGGAGCTGTTTTTT; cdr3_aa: CASSSYRQGWKTGELFF
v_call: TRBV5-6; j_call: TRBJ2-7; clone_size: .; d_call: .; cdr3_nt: TGTGCCAGCAGCCCGCCGGGACACCCCCTTTACGAGCAGTACTTC; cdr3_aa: CASSPPGHPLYEQYF
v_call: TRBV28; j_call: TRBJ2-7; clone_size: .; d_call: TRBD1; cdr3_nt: TGTGCCAGCAGCAACCTCGGGACAGGCTACGAGCAGTACTTC; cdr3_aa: CASSNLGTGYEQYF
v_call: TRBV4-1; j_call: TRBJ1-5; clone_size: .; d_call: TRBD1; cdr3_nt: TGCGCCAGCAGCCAAGCAACAGGGGGCGGACAGCCCCAGCATTTT; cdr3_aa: CASSQATGGGQPQHF
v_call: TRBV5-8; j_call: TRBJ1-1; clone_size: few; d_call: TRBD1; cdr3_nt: TGTGCCAGCAGCTCCAACAGGGGCCGGGACACTGAAGCTTTCTTT; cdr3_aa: CASSSNRGRDTEAFF
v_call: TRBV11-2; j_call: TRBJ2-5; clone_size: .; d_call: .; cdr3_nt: TGTGCCAGCAGCTTAGCCCCACAGGGATGGCAAGGGACCCAGTACTTC; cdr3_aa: CASSLAPQGWQGTQYF
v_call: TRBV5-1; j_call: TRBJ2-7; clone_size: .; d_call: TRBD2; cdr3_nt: TGCGCCAGCACCCTAGCGGGAGACGAGCAGTACTTC; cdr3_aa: CASTLAGDEQYF
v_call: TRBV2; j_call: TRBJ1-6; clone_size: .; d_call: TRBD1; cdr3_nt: TGTGCCAGCAGTGACTTCAGAACAGGGGGACAAAATTCACCCCTCCACTTT; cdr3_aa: CASSDFRTGGQNSPLHF
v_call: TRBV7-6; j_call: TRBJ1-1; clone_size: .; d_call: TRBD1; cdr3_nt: TGTGCCAGCAGCTCAAGAAAGACAGGGATCGGGAACACTGAAGCTTTCTTT; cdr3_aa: CASSSRKTGIGNTEAFF